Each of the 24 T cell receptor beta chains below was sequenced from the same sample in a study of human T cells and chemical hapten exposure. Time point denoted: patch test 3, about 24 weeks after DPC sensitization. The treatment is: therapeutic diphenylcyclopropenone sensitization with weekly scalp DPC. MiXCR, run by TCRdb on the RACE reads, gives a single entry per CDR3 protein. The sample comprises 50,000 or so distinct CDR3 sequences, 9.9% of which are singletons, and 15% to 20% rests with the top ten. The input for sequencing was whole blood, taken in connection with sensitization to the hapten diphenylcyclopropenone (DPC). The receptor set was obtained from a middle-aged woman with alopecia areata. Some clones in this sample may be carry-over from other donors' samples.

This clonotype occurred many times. The CDR3 sequence: CASSLVGDTQYF. Here the CDR3 DNA reads TGTGCCAGCAGCTTAGTAGGGGATACGCAGTATTTT. The genes are TRBV7-8 and TRBJ2-3; D is undetermined. The ends were cut back, 1 base at V and 6 bases at J, with 5 bases in the middle. The CDR3 has 12 amino acids. The V gene's germline CDR1 is SGHVS and CDR2 FQNEAQ. Filled out from reference TRBV7-8 and TRBJ2-3, the complete variable domain reads GAGVSQSPRYKVAKRGQDVALRCDPISGHVSLFWYQQALGQGPEFLTYFQNEAQLDKSGLPSDRFFAERPEGSVSTLKIQRTQQEDSAVYLCASSLVGDTQYFGPGTRLTVL.

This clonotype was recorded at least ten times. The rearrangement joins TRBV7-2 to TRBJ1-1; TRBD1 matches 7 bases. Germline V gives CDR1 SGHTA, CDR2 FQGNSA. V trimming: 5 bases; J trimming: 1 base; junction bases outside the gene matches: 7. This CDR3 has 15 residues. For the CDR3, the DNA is TGTGCCAGCAGCAAAAAGACAGGGTCGAACACTGAAGCTTTCTTT. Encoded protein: CASSKKTGSNTEAFF.

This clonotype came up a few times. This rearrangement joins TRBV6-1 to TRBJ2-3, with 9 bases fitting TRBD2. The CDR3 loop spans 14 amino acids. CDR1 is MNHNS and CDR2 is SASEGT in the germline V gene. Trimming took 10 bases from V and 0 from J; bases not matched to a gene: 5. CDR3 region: CATPTSGSTDTQYF. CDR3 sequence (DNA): TGTGCCACTCCTACTAGCGGGAGCACAGATACGCAGTATTTT.

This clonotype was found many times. For the CDR3, the DNA is TGTGCCAGCAGCTCCACGGGGGGGGACACCGGGGAGCTGTTTTTT. It encodes CASSSTGGDTGELFF. This rearrangement joins TRBV6-2 or TRBV6-3 to TRBJ2-2; TRBD2 aligns across 8 bases. In germline, CDR1 is MNHEY, CDR2 SVGEGT. CDR3 length: 15 residues. Unmatched junction bases numbered 6, after V lost 6 bases and J lost 3 bases.

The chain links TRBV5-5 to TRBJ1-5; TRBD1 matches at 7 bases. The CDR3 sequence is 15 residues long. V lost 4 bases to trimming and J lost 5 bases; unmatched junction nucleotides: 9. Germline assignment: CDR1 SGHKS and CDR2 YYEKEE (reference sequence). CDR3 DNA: TGTGCCAGCAGCCCTCCGCGACAGGGTTATCAGCCCCAGCATTTT. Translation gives CASSPPRQGYQPQHF.

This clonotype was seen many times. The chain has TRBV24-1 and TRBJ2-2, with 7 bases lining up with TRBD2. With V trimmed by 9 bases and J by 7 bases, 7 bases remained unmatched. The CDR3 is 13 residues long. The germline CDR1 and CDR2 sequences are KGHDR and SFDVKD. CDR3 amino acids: CATGRDGGGELFF. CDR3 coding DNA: TGTGCCACCGGGAGGGACGGTGGCGGGGAGCTGTTTTTT.

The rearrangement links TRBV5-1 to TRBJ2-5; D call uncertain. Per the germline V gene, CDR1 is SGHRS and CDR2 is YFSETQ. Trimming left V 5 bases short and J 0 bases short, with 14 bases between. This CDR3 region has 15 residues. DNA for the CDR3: TGCGCCAGCAGTCGTGGACCCCTGTACCAAGAGACCCAGTACTTC. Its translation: CASSRGPLYQETQYF.

This chain's CDR3 is CASSQDWARNEQFF. The CDR3 bases are TGCGCCAGCAGCCAAGATTGGGCCCGCAATGAGCAGTTCTTC. The V gene is TRBV4-1, the J gene TRBJ2-1; unclear D gene. The CDR3 length is 14 residues. V lost 0 bases to trimming and J lost 6 bases, with 9 bases between them. Germline V gene sequence: CDR1 MGHRA, CDR2 YSYEKL.

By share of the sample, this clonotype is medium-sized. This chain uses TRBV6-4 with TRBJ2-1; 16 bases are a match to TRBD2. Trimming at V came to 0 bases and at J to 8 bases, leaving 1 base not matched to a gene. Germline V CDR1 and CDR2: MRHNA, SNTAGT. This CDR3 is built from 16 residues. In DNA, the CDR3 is TGTGCCAGCAGTGACTCGGGACTAGCGGGGGGGCATGAGCAGTTCTTC. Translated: CASSDSGLAGGHEQFF.

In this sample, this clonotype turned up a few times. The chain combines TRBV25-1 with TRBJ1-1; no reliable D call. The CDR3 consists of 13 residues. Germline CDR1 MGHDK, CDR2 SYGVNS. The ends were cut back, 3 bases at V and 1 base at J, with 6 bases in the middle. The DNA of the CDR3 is TGTGCCAGCAGTGATCGGCCGAACACTGAAGCTTTCTTT. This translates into CASSDRPNTEAFF.

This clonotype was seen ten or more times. The CDR3 sequence is CASSYPRGTEAFF. CDR3 nucleotide sequence: TGTGCCAGCAGTTACCCGCGCGGCACTGAAGCTTTCTTT. The V call is TRBV6-2 or TRBV6-3, the J call TRBJ1-1; D ambiguous. Germline V lookup: CDR1 MNHEY, CDR2 SVGEGT. V dropped 2 bases and J dropped 4 bases, with 8 bases sitting between them. The CDR3 runs to 13 residues.

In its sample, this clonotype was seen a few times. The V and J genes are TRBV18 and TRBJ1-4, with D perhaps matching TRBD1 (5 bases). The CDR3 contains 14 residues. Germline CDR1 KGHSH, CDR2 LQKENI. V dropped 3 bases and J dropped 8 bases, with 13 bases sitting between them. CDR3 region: CASSPGTRGEKLFF. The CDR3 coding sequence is TGTGCCAGCTCACCGGGGACTCGAGGGGAAAAACTGTTTTTT.

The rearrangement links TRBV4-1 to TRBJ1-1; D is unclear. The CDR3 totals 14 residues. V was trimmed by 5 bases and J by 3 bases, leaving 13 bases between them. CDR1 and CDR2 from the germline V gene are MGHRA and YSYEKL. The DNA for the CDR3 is TGCGCCAGCAGCGCTCGTCTATCGGACACTGAAGCTTTCTTT. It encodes CASSARLSDTEAFF.

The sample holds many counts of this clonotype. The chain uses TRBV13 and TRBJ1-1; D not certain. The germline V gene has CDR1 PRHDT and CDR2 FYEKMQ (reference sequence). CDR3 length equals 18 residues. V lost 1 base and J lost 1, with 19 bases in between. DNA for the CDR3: TGTGCCAGCAGCTTAGATTCGGGCGGGGTTGGGTGGAACACTGAAGCTTTCTTT. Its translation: CASSLDSGGVGWNTEAFF.

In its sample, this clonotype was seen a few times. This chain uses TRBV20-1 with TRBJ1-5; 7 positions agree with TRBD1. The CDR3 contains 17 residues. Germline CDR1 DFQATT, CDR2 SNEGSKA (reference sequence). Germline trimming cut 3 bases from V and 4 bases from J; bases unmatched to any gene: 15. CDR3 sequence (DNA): TGCAGTGCTAGGCGAAAACCAAAGACAGGGAGTAATCAGCCCCAGCATTTT. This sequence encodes CSARRKPKTGSNQPQHF.

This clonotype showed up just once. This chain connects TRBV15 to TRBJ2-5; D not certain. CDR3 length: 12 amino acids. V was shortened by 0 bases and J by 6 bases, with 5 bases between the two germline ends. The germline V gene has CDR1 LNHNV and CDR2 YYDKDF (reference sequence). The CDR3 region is CATSREHQTQYF. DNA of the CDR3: TGTGCCACCAGCAGAGAACATCAGACCCAGTACTTC.

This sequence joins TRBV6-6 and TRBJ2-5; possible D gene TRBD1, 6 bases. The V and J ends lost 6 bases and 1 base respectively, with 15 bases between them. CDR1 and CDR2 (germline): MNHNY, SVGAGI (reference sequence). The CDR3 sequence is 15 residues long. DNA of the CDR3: TGTGCCAGCAGCTATAACGTCAGGGGCCAAGAGACCCAGTACTTC. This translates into CASSYNVRGQETQYF.

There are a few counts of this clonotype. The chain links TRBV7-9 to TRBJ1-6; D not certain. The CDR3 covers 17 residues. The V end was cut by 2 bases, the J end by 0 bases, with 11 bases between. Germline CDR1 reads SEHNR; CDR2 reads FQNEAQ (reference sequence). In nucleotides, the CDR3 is TGTGCCAGCAGCTTAAATCGGGGAAGCTCCTATAATTCACCCCTCCACTTT. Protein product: CASSLNRGSSYNSPLHF. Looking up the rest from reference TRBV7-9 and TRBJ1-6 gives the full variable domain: DTGVSQNPRHKITKRGQNVTFRCDPISEHNRLYWYRQTLGQGPEFLTYFQNEAQLEKSRLLSDRFSAERPKGSFSTLEIQRTEQGDSAMYLCASSLNRGSSYNSPLHFGNGTRLTVT.

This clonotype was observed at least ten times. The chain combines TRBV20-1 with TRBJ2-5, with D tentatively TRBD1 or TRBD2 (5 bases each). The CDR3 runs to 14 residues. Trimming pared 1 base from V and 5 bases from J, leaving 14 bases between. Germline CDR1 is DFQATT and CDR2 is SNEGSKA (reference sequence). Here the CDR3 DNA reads TGCAGTGCTAGAGGGGGACCGGGTATTGAGACCCAGTACTTC. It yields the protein CSARGGPGIETQYF.

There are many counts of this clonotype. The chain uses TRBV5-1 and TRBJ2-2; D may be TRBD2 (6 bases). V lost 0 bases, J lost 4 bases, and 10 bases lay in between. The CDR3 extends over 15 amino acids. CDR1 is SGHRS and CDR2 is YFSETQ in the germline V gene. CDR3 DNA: TGCGCCAGCAGCTTGGCCGGGAGTTCCACCGGGGAGCTGTTTTTT. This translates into CASSLAGSSTGELFF.

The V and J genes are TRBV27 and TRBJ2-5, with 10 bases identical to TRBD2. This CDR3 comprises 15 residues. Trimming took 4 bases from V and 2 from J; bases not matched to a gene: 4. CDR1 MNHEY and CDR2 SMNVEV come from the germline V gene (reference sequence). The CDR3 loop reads CASSSHSGGQETQYF. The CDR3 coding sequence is TGTGCCAGCAGTTCCCATAGCGGGGGGCAAGAGACCCAGTACTTC.

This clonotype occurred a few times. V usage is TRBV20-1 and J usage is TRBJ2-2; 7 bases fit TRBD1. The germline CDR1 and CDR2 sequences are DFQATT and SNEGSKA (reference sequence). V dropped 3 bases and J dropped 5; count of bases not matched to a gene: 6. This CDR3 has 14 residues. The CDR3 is CSARTTGSTGELFF. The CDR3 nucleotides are TGCAGTGCTAGGACGACAGGGAGTACCGGGGAGCTGTTTTTT.

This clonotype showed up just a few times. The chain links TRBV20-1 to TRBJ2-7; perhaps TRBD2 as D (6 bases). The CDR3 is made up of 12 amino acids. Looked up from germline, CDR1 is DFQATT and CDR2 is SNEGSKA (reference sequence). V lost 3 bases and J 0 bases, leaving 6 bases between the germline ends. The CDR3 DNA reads TGCAGTGCTAGGGGACTCTCCTACGAGCAGTACTTC. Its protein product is CSARGLSYEQYF.

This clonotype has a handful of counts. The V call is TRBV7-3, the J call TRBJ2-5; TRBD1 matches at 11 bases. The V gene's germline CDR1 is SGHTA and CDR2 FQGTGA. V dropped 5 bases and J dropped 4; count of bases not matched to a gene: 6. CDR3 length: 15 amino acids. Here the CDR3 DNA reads TGTGCCAGCAGCCTCGCCGGGACAGGGGGAGAGACCCAGTACTTC. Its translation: CASSLAGTGGETQYF.